The TCR beta chain under discussion was sequenced for a study of blood T cell repertoires in COVID-19. Study-level information: Both acute and convalescent COVID-19 samples were obtained from the United States, Italy and Spain. Sample material is recorded as cDNA or gDNA derived from T cells, B-cell-depleted T cells, or PBMCs.

This clone showed up just once. The CDR3 is 14 residues long. CDR1 is LNHDA and CDR2 is SQIVND in the germline V gene (reference sequence). Trimming stripped 4 bases from V and 0 bases from J, with 8 bases between. Authors' methods: The authors estimated nucleated cell counts from reference gene primer amplification. Method: immunoSEQ multiplex PCR; TCRdb's copy keeps in-frame clones and lacks some. The V and J calls and the clone size are those of that table, but D and trimming were determined from the DNA. The table shows some 180,000 clones, with nearly 90% occurring only once. Seattle patients were enrolled during active infection and followed longitudinally.

This sequence joins TRBV19 and TRBJ2-3; D not resolved. The receptor's source is a man aged 45-65 years with COVID-19, enrolled during active disease. The sequencing sample was made of peripheral blood. CDR3 amino acids: CASSKLSSTDTQYF. The CDR3, as DNA: TGTGCCAGTAGTAAACTCTCTAGCACAGATACGCAGTATTTT.